The 9 T cell receptor beta chains reported below all come from one sample, sequenced in a study of cytomegalovirus exposure and HLA in healthy donors (dated by TCRdb to about 2017). Library construction relied on the immunoSEQ multiplex PCR assay. A mixture of 60 forward primers for TCR Vbeta segments and 13 reverse primers for TCR Jbeta segments was used in the multiplex PCR. Held by TCRdb, this immuneACCESS table contains in-frame sequences only and omits some clones. Under half of the omission traces to an unresolved V gene where checked; the cause of the rest is unknown. The sample table contains some 57,000 clones; only one count was recorded for about 57% of them. The ten biggest clones cover roughly 10% of the sample. Specimen: PBMCs. These receptor sequences come from a human donor in good health.

This rearrangement joins TRBV4-1 to TRBJ1-2; 7 positions agree with TRBD1. Germline V gene lookup returns CDR1 MGHRA and CDR2 YSYEKL. CDR3 length equals 14 residues. Unmatched junction bases numbered 3, after V lost 1 base and J lost 4 bases. This CDR3 reads CASSQGTGSYGYTF. CDR3 coding DNA: TGCGCCAGCAGCCAAGGGACAGGATCCTATGGCTACACCTTC.

The chain employs TRBV4-1 and TRBJ2-3; possible D gene TRBD1, 6 bases. V was shortened by 0 bases and J by 3 bases, with 25 bases between the two germline ends. CDR3 size: 20 residues. Germline lookup yields CDR1 MGHRA and CDR2 YSYEKL. The CDR3 protein is CASSQDLRQGTSFQTDTQYF. The CDR3 nucleotides read TGCGCCAGCAGCCAAGATCTGAGGCAGGGGACCAGTTTCCAGACAGATACGCAGTATTTT.

The rearrangement uses TRBV7-3 and TRBJ2-1; 12 bases are a match to TRBD2. The CDR3 has 18 residues. From germline, CDR1 is SGHTA and CDR2 FQGTGA. V shed 2 bases, J shed 4 bases, and the junction held 9 bases outside the gene matches. The CDR3 coding sequence is TGTGCCAGCAGCTTATCCGGGAGCGGGACTAGCGGGTACAATGAGCAGTTCTTC. This gives the protein CASSLSGSGTSGYNEQFF.

The genes are TRBV4-3 and TRBJ1-2; possible D gene TRBD1, 6 bases. This CDR3 is 15 amino acids long. The V gene lost 5 bases and the J gene lost 7 bases, with 20 bases spanning the gap. Germline loops: CDR1 LGHNA, CDR2 YSLEER. The CDR3 region has the DNA TGCGCCAGCAGCTTGACAGGACCTTCTTTTGGTGGCTACACCTTC. Its protein product is CASSLTGPSFGGYTF.

This clone has only a few counts. V gene TRBV5-1 combines with J gene TRBJ2-7; D unresolved. The V end lost 0 bases, the J end lost 3 bases, and 7 bases lay between the germline ends. This CDR3 has 13 amino acids. Germline values: CDR1 SGHRS, CDR2 YFSETQ. This CDR3 is CASSLARGYEQYF. The CDR3 DNA reads as TGCGCCAGCAGCTTGGCCAGAGGCTACGAGCAGTACTTC.

The chain has TRBV19 and TRBJ1-5; D may be TRBD1 (5 bases). Trimming took off 5 bases at V and 10 bases at J, with 24 bases between the two ends. The germline V gene encodes CDR1 LNHDA and CDR2 SQIVND (reference sequence). This CDR3 has 16 residues. The CDR3 DNA sequence: TGTGCCAGTAGTGCTGGCGCCACAGACAGCAGGGAACCCCAGCATTTT. Residues: CASSAGATDSREPQHF.

This clone was found a few times. The chain links TRBV6-1 to TRBJ1-3; D ambiguous. This CDR3 contains 13 residues. Germline loops: CDR1 MNHNS, CDR2 SASEGT. V was cut by 3 bases and J by 2 bases, with 5 bases left in between. DNA of the CDR3: TGTGCCAGCAGTGACACAGCTGGAAACACCATATATTTT. It encodes CASSDTAGNTIYF.

V and J are TRBV5-1 and TRBJ2-5; 10 bases are shared with TRBD1. There are 18 residues in the CDR3. Germline CDR1 is SGHRS and CDR2 is YFSETQ. J gave up 4 bases and V 5 bases, and 17 bases lay outside the gene matches. CDR3: CASRQGTGDYITPETQYF. In DNA, the CDR3 is TGCGCCAGCAGACAAGGGACAGGGGACTACATAACCCCAGAGACCCAGTACTTC.

The chain uses TRBV5-1 and TRBJ2-1; D is perhaps TRBD1 (5 bases). Trimming removed 2 bases from V and 0 bases from J, with 9 bases in between. CDR3 size: 15 residues. In germline, CDR1 is SGHRS, CDR2 YFSETQ. CDR3 in amino acids: CASSFSRGSYNEQFF. CDR3 in DNA: TGCGCCAGCAGCTTTTCAAGGGGCTCCTACAATGAGCAGTTCTTC.